The 19 T cell receptor beta chains given below trace back to one sample, sequenced in a study of cytomegalovirus exposure and HLA in healthy donors. PCR amplification relied on 60 Vbeta primers (plus 13 Jbeta primers). This table comes from immunoSEQ multiplex PCR, and its TCRdb copy is limited to in-frame clones, with some not included. The sample lists 200,000 to 250,000 clones, about 85% occurring once. Input material: PBMCs. Receptors originate from a human donor in good health.

Comment on this clone: This sample includes further DNA sequences coding for the same CDR3. The chain joins TRBV30 to TRBJ1-5; 9 bases are shared with TRBD1. Trimming at V came to 5 bases and at J to 4 bases, leaving 3 bases not matched to a gene. CDR1 and CDR2 from the germline V gene are GTSNPN and SVGIG (reference sequence). The CDR3 loop spans 13 amino acids. This CDR3 reads CAWSGQGNQPQHF. The CDR3 nucleotides are TGTGCCTGGTCAGGACAGGGGAATCAGCCCCAGCATTTT.

This chain connects TRBV25-1 to TRBJ2-2; D unclear. CDR1 MGHDK and CDR2 SYGVNS come from the germline V gene. CDR3 length: 12 residues. Deletions cut 5 bases from V and 3 bases from J, with 4 bases between. The CDR3 sequence is CASSHDTGELFF. As DNA, the CDR3 is TGTGCCAGCAGTCATGACACCGGGGAGCTGTTTTTT. Based on the CDR3 plus reference TRBV25-1 and TRBJ2-2, the full variable domain is EADIYQTPRYLVIGTGKKITLECSQTMGHDKMYWYQQDPGMELHLIHYSYGVNSTEKGDLSSESTVSRIRTEHFPLTLESARPSHTSQYLCASSHDTGELFFGEGSRLTVL.

The rearrangement links TRBV7-2 to TRBJ1-1; TRBD1 matches 9 bases. With 5 bases clipped from V and 6 bases from J, the junction kept 7 bases outside the gene matches. Germline V lookup: CDR1 SGHTA, CDR2 FQGNSA. The CDR3 sequence is 14 residues long. The CDR3 loop is CASSTRDRVSEAFF. In DNA, the CDR3 is TGTGCCAGCAGCACCCGGGACAGGGTATCTGAAGCTTTCTTT.

The V call is TRBV28, the J call TRBJ2-7; 8 nucleotides align to TRBD1. The CDR3 spans 16 residues. With V trimmed by 6 bases and J by 3 bases, 13 bases remained unmatched. Germline CDR1 MDHEN, CDR2 SYDVKM. The CDR3 sequence: CASRPQTGARDYEQYF. The CDR3 DNA reads as TGTGCCAGCAGACCACAGACAGGGGCGCGCGACTACGAGCAGTACTTC.

V gene TRBV6-5 combines with J gene TRBJ1-5; D gene ambiguous. This CDR3 is 13 amino acids long. Looked up from germline, CDR1 is MNHEY and CDR2 is SVGAGI. The V end was cut by 10 bases, the J end by 2 bases, with 12 bases between. DNA of the CDR3: TGTGCCACAAGGAGGGATGGCAATCAGCCCCAGCATTTT. Protein product: CATRRDGNQPQHF.

The V and J genes are TRBV4-1 and TRBJ2-3; 8 bases agree with TRBD2. This CDR3 is built from 15 residues. CDR1 is MGHRA, CDR2 YSYEKL, per germline. With V trimmed by 1 base and J by 5 bases, 5 bases remained unmatched. CDR3 protein: CASSQGLAGGDTQYF. DNA for the CDR3: TGCGCCAGCAGCCAAGGTCTAGCGGGTGGAGATACGCAGTATTTT.

This clone was picked up one time. A junction boundary mismatches the germline segment, possibly from a read error. This CDR3 reads CASSLEVTSHEQYF. CDR3 in DNA: TGTGCTAGCAGCTTAGAGGTAACTAGCCACGAGCAGTACTTC. This chain links TRBV7-7 with TRBJ2-5; TRBD2 is a possible D gene (6 bases). The J call may be wrong; the DNA end is better matched by TRBJ2-7. CDR1 is SSHAT, CDR2 FNYEAQ, per germline (reference sequence). The CDR3 runs 14 residues.

The chain recombines TRBV5-4 with TRBJ2-1, with TRBD2 matching over 9 bases. Looked up from germline, CDR1 is SGHNT and CDR2 is YYREEE (reference sequence). CDR3 size: 16 residues. Trimming took 6 bases from V and 6 from J; bases not matched to a gene: 13. The CDR3: CASTLRASGIINEQFF. In nucleotides, the CDR3 is TGTGCCAGCACCCTCCGGGCTAGCGGGATCATCAATGAGCAGTTCTTC.

The chain recombines TRBV6-1 with TRBJ1-2; D is possibly TRBD1 (5 bases). The CDR3 totals 13 residues. Germline CDR1 MNHNS, CDR2 SASEGT. Trimming pared 10 bases from V and 3 bases from J, leaving 15 bases between. CDR3 in amino acids: CATLPGGHYGYTF. The CDR3 nucleotides read TGTGCCACCCTACCCGGGGGTCACTATGGCTACACCTTC.

The chain joins TRBV27 to TRBJ2-1, with D hard to call. This CDR3 comprises 13 residues. Germline CDR1 and CDR2: MNHEY and SMNVEV (reference sequence). V lost 1 base and J lost 5, with 6 bases in between. Written as DNA, the CDR3 is TGTGCCAGCAGTTTATACGAGGACAATGAGCAGTTCTTC. It specifies CASSLYEDNEQFF.

The chain joins TRBV19 to TRBJ2-2; 7 bases align to TRBD1. The trim removed 6 bases at V and 4 bases at J, leaving 14 bases unmatched. The CDR3 length is 17 residues. Germline V gives CDR1 LNHDA, CDR2 SQIVND (reference sequence). The CDR3 is CASRHRGQAPATGELFF. In DNA form, the CDR3 reads TGTGCCAGTAGACATAGAGGACAGGCACCGGCCACCGGGGAGCTGTTTTTT.

The chain has TRBV29-1 and TRBJ2-5; 9 bases match TRBD1. Germline V CDR1 and CDR2: SQVTM, ANQGSEA. Losses at the gene ends were 7 bases for V and 1 base for J; bases not matched to a gene: 1. The CDR3 has 12 residues. CDR3 sequence (DNA): TGCAGCGGGGGACAGGGCCAAGAGACCCAGTACTTC. This encodes CSGGQGQETQYF.

This chain uses TRBV5-4 with TRBJ1-3; TRBD1 matches at 8 bases. This CDR3 comprises 16 residues. CDR1 is SGHNT and CDR2 is YYREEE in the germline V gene (reference sequence). The V and J ends lost 2 bases and 0 bases, in that order; junction bases with no gene match: 4. The CDR3: CASSFRGPNSGNTIYF. The CDR3 DNA reads TGTGCCAGCAGCTTCAGGGGGCCAAACTCTGGAAACACCATATATTTT.

The J gene is TRBJ2-3, the V gene TRBV10-1, with 13 bases fitting TRBD2. V dropped 7 bases and J dropped 1; count of bases not matched to a gene: 11. Germline V gene lookup returns CDR1 WNHNN and CDR2 SYGVQD (reference sequence). The CDR3 totals 18 residues. CDR3 nucleotide sequence: TGCGCCAGCATAACTAGCGGGAGGGCCCCCCCTCGCACAGATACGCAGTATTTT. Residues: CASITSGRAPPRTDTQYF.

The V call is TRBV7-8, the J call TRBJ2-1, with 10 bases identical to TRBD2. The CDR3 contains 16 residues. Per the germline V gene, CDR1 is SGHVS and CDR2 is FQNEAQ. V was clipped by 4 bases and J by 5 bases; unmatched bases: 8. DNA of the CDR3: TGTGCCAGCAGCTCCATGGAGCGGGGGGGCGACAATGAGCAGTTCTTC. Translated: CASSSMERGGDNEQFF.

The chain uses TRBV14 and TRBJ2-7; 7 bases line up with TRBD2. CDR1 and CDR2 (germline): SGHDN, FVKESK. The V gene end was trimmed by 1 base and the J gene end by 3 bases; junction bases not matched to a gene: 9. The CDR3 is made up of 16 amino acids. Written as DNA, the CDR3 is TGTGCCAGCAGCCAAGCTCCTGCTAGCGGACTCTACGAGCAGTACTTC. It is translated as CASSQAPASGLYEQYF.

The gene calls are TRBV15 and TRBJ2-4; the match to TRBD2 covers 13 bases. V was pared by 3 bases and J by 8 bases, with 7 bases of the junction left unmatched. Germline V CDR1 and CDR2: LNHNV, YYDKDF (reference sequence). CDR3 length: 16 amino acids. The CDR3: CATSRIRTSGSDIQYF. Here the CDR3 DNA reads TGTGCCACCAGCAGGATTCGGACTAGCGGGAGTGACATTCAGTACTTC.

The V and J genes are TRBV2 and TRBJ1-5, with a weak D call TRBD1 (5 bases). Germline V gene sequence: CDR1 SNHLY, CDR2 FYNNEI. This CDR3 is 15 amino acids long. V was cut by 4 bases and J by 6 bases, with 16 bases left in between. As DNA, the CDR3 is TGTGCCAGCAGTGGCGGGACGGCGGGGCGTCAGCCCCAGCATTTT. Its translation is CASSGGTAGRQPQHF.

Only one count was recorded for this clone. The chain couples TRBV4-2 to TRBJ2-7; D perhaps matches TRBD2 (5 bases). The V end lost 0 bases, the J end lost 5 bases, and 8 bases lay between the germline ends. This CDR3 comprises 13 residues. Germline V lookup: CDR1 LGHNA, CDR2 YNFKEQ. The CDR3: CASSQDRRDEQYF. The CDR3 region has the DNA TGTGCCAGCAGCCAAGATCGGCGGGACGAGCAGTACTTC.